The 27 T cell receptor beta chains in this list originate from one sample, sequenced in a study of post-analysis software for immune sequencing data. No antigen has been identified for these receptors. The authors incorporated unique molecular identifiers into the TCR beta cDNA libraries. TCRdb passed the PCR reads through MiXCR, listing each CDR3 protein once. This table holds about 680,000 distinct CDR3 sequences, approximately 59% found once. General study findings and limits: Roughly five TRBV segments appeared more often in patients than in controls, and TRBV5-6, TRBV5-1 and TRBV20-1 were among these.

Material for sequencing was blood. The receptors here all came from a girl aged 2-10 years with multiple sclerosis.

The V call is TRBV27, the J call TRBJ2-3; D may be TRBD1 (5 bases). CDR1 is MNHEY, CDR2 SMNVEV, per germline (reference sequence). The CDR3 covers 15 residues. Trimming cost V 6 bases and J 0 bases, with 13 bases left between them. CDR3 coding DNA: TGTGCCAGCAGCCCACGGCCAGGGAGCACAGATACGCAGTATTTT. This encodes CASSPRPGSTDTQYF.

J is TRBJ1-4 and V is TRBV20-1, with D perhaps TRBD1 (5 bases). Trimming removed 5 bases from V and 5 bases from J, with 9 bases in between. The CDR3 totals 12 residues. Germline-derived CDR1 and CDR2 are DFQATT and SNEGSKA (reference sequence). The CDR3 sequence is CSASDRNEKLFF. DNA of the CDR3: TGCAGTGCTTCCGACAGAAATGAAAAACTGTTTTTT.

The rearrangement joins TRBV7-9 to TRBJ1-1; D gene unclear. V gave up 2 bases and J gave up 4 bases, with 5 bases separating them. The CDR3 extends over 12 amino acids. CDR1 SEHNR and CDR2 FQNEAQ come from the germline V gene (reference sequence). CDR3 bases: TGTGCCAGCAGCTTAACAACCACTGAAGCTTTCTTT. Translating it yields CASSLTTTEAFF.

J is TRBJ2-1 and V is TRBV5-5, with D possibly TRBD1 on 6 matching bases. V shed 2 bases and J shed 5 bases, with 11 bases lying between them. The CDR3 contains 14 residues. The germline V gene has CDR1 SGHKS and CDR2 YYEKEE (reference sequence). DNA for the CDR3: TGTGCCAGCAGCTTACAGGGTGTCCACAATGAGCAGTTCTTC. Translated, it gives CASSLQGVHNEQFF.

J is TRBJ2-4 and V is TRBV3-1; D may match TRBD1 or TRBD2 (5 bases each). The CDR3 is 15 amino acids. Per the germline V gene, CDR1 is LGHDT and CDR2 is YNNKEL (reference sequence). The ends were cut back, 1 base at V and 7 bases at J, with 14 bases in the middle. The DNA for the CDR3 is TGTGCCAGCAGCCAAGCCGGGGCCGAGGTTAACATTCAGTACTTC. This codes for CASSQAGAEVNIQYF.

Details on this clonotype: One end of the junction is discordant with germline, which a read error may explain. J is TRBJ1-1 and V is TRBV25-1; a weak D match, TRBD1 (5 bases). The germline V gene encodes CDR1 MGHDK and CDR2 SYGVNS. This CDR3 contains 12 residues. The CDR3 bases are TGTGCCAGTCAAGGAGGGGTCACTGAGGCTTTCTTT. Translated: CASQGGVTEAFF.

This clonotype was counted a single time. The chain employs TRBV20-1 and TRBJ2-5, with D maybe TRBD2 (7 bases). Trimming took 0 bases from V and 5 from J, leaving 22 bases between them. The CDR3 runs 17 residues. In germline, CDR1 is DFQATT, CDR2 SNEGSKA (reference sequence). The CDR3 DNA follows: TGCAGTGCTAGAGAAGTATCGAGTGGGGGGGCGGAGGAGACCCAGTACTTC. It encodes CSAREVSSGGAEETQYF.

This clonotype was observed a handful of times. This chain connects TRBV20-1 to TRBJ2-1, with no clear D. V was shortened by 0 bases and J by 5 bases, with 11 bases between the two germline ends. This CDR3 spans 14 amino acids. Germline lookup yields CDR1 DFQATT and CDR2 SNEGSKA (reference sequence). This CDR3 reads CSARDLPFDNEQFF. In DNA form, the CDR3 reads TGCAGTGCTAGAGATCTCCCCTTCGACAATGAGCAGTTCTTC.

This clonotype was counted between two and nine times. The J gene is TRBJ2-1, the V gene TRBV24-1; TRBD2 matches at 13 bases. V lost 3 bases to trimming and J lost 5 bases; unmatched junction nucleotides: 3. CDR1 is KGHDR, CDR2 SFDVKD, per germline. The length of the CDR3 is 16 residues. The CDR3 bases are TGTGCCACCAGTGATCTAGGACTAGCGGGGGACAATGAGCAGTTCTTC. This gives the protein CATSDLGLAGDNEQFF.

V is TRBV14 and J is TRBJ2-7, with no clear D. The CDR3 contains 12 residues. The V end lost 4 bases, the J end lost 4 bases, and 8 bases lay between the germline ends. The germline CDR1 and CDR2 sequences are SGHDN and FVKESK. The CDR3 is CASSRSRYEQYF. CDR3 DNA: TGTGCCAGCAGCCGTAGCAGGTACGAGCAGTACTTC.

The V call is TRBV27, the J call TRBJ2-5; the D is unclear. CDR3 size: 13 residues. V was trimmed by 4 bases and J by 2 bases, leaving 8 bases between them. The germline gives CDR1 MNHEY, CDR2 SMNVEV (reference sequence). The CDR3: CASSSKAQETQYF. CDR3 coding DNA: TGTGCCAGCAGTTCAAAGGCACAAGAGACCCAGTACTTC.

The chain links TRBV4-1 to TRBJ2-2; TRBD2 matches at 7 bases. CDR1 is MGHRA, CDR2 YSYEKL, per germline. V was clipped by 1 base and J by 3 bases; unmatched bases: 2. The CDR3 has 15 amino acids. CDR3 in amino acids: CASSQAGGYTGELFF. The DNA of the CDR3 is TGCGCCAGCAGCCAAGCGGGAGGTTACACCGGGGAGCTGTTTTTT.

In this sample, this clonotype turned up once. This chain joins TRBV6-1 and TRBJ1-6; D is uncertain. Germline CDR1 reads MNHNS; CDR2 reads SASEGT. The V and J ends lost 2 bases and 7 bases respectively, with 9 bases between them. The CDR3 runs to 14 residues. Here the CDR3 reads CASSEQTENSPLHF. As DNA, the CDR3 is TGTGCCAGCAGTGAACAAACGGAGAATTCACCCCTCCACTTT.

This chain connects TRBV5-1 to TRBJ2-7; 12 bases line up with TRBD2. The V segment lost 4 bases and the J segment 5 bases; nucleotides outside the gene matches: 10. The CDR3 consists of 16 residues. The germline V gene encodes CDR1 SGHRS and CDR2 YFSETQ. The CDR3 spells CASSRLAGVRWNEQYF. For the CDR3, the DNA is TGCGCCAGCAGCCGACTAGCGGGAGTACGGTGGAACGAGCAGTACTTC.

The rearrangement links TRBV29-1 to TRBJ2-1; the D is unclear. Germline loops: CDR1 SQVTM, CDR2 ANQGSEA. The CDR3 extends over 12 amino acids. Trimming left V 7 bases short and J 7 bases short, with 14 bases between. The CDR3 DNA reads TGCAGCGACAACCGGTGGGAAAATGAGCAGTTCTTC. Protein sequence: CSDNRWENEQFF.

The V gene is TRBV5-1, the J gene TRBJ2-1, with D unclear. V gave up 4 bases and J gave up 1 base, with 15 bases separating them. The CDR3 contains 16 residues. CDR1 is SGHRS and CDR2 is YFSETQ in the germline V gene. CDR3 residues: CASSDPTKTSYNEQFF. CDR3 sequence (DNA): TGCGCCAGCAGCGACCCAACGAAAACATCCTACAATGAGCAGTTCTTC.

This clonotype appeared a single time. The CDR3 reads CASSLGQVEEKLFF. In DNA, the CDR3 is TGTGCCAGCAGTTTAGGTCAGGTAGAAGAAAAACTGTTTTTT. The gene calls are TRBV12-3 or TRBV12-4 and TRBJ1-4, with D hard to call. The CDR3 sequence is 14 residues long. Trimming removed 1 base from V and 8 bases from J, with 11 bases in between.

V gene TRBV5-1 combines with J gene TRBJ2-1; 10 bases match TRBD2. Trimming took 4 bases from V and 8 from J; bases not matched to a gene: 6. Germline lookup yields CDR1 SGHRS and CDR2 YFSETQ. The CDR3 contains 14 residues. The CDR3 region has the DNA TGCGCCAGCAGCCCCTTTGGGACTAGCGATGAGCAGTTCTTC. Protein product: CASSPFGTSDEQFF.

The chain couples TRBV20-1 to TRBJ2-3; 8 bases line up with TRBD2. The CDR3 totals 12 residues. The germline V gene encodes CDR1 DFQATT and CDR2 SNEGSKA (reference sequence). The trim removed 4 bases at V and 6 bases at J, leaving 3 bases unmatched. The CDR3 nucleotides are TGCAGTGCTAAGGCTAGCGGGGATACGCAGTATTTT. Translated: CSAKASGDTQYF.

The chain is built from TRBV29-1 and TRBJ1-1; tentatively, D is TRBD1 (6 bases). The CDR3 totals 11 residues. Germline CDR1 reads SQVTM; CDR2 reads ANQGSEA. V dropped 7 bases and J dropped 5 bases, with 11 bases sitting between them. The CDR3 spells CSARGQTEAFF. DNA for the CDR3: TGCAGCGCCCGGGGGCAAACTGAAGCTTTCTTT.

This chain joins TRBV7-8 and TRBJ2-5; TRBD1 agrees at 7 bases. The germline gives CDR1 SGHVS, CDR2 FQNEAQ. The trim removed 4 bases at V and 2 bases at J, leaving 4 bases unmatched. The CDR3 contains 14 residues. CDR3 protein: CASSSTTGQETQYF. The CDR3 DNA sequence: TGTGCCAGCAGCTCGACGACAGGGCAAGAGACCCAGTACTTC.

The chain links TRBV20-1 to TRBJ2-7; D is unclear. The CDR3 has 11 amino acids. Trimming stripped 1 base from V and 3 bases from J, with 4 bases between. Germline V gene data show CDR1 as DFQATT and CDR2 as SNEGSKA (reference sequence). Written as DNA, the CDR3 is TGCAGTGCTAGAGTCTACTACGAGCAGTACTTC. Protein sequence: CSARVYYEQYF.

This clonotype was seen a handful of times. V is TRBV7-9 and J is TRBJ2-3; D possibly corresponds to TRBD2 (5 bases). CDR1 is SEHNR, CDR2 FQNEAQ, per germline (reference sequence). This CDR3 spans 12 amino acids. V was clipped by 8 bases and J by 4 bases, with 10 bases between them. This chain's CDR3 is CASAPLADTQYF. CDR3 DNA sequence: TGTGCCAGCGCCCCACTAGCAGATACGCAGTATTTT.

The rearrangement joins TRBV12-3 or TRBV12-4 to TRBJ2-1, with a possible D match to TRBD2 (6 bases). V was clipped by 6 bases and J by 2 bases, with 14 bases between them. This CDR3 contains 15 residues. The CDR3 DNA reads as TGTGCCAGCAGCTCCGGGAGTCAAGCCTACAATGAGCAGTTCTTC. As protein: CASSSGSQAYNEQFF.

CDR3 DNA sequence: TGTGCCAGCAGCTACCAGGAGGCCCAGTACTTC. Translation: CASSYQEAQYF. V is TRBV7-2 and J is TRBJ2-5, with a weak D call TRBD2 (5 bases). The CDR3 has 11 amino acids. Trimming took off 4 bases at V and 9 bases at J, with 9 bases between the two ends. The germline CDR1 and CDR2 sequences are SGHTA and FQGNSA.

This clonotype was seen a few times. The genes are TRBV7-8 and TRBJ2-7; 12 nucleotides agree with TRBD1. The CDR3 length is 15 residues. Trimming took 6 bases from V and 2 from J; bases not matched to a gene: 5. Germline CDR1 is SGHVS and CDR2 is FQNEAQ. CDR3 in DNA: TGTGCCAGCAGTCTCGGGACAGGGGGCGCCTACGAGCAGTACTTC. This encodes CASSLGTGGAYEQYF.

This clonotype was counted once. The J gene is TRBJ1-2, the V gene TRBV5-1; a weak D match, TRBD1 (5 bases). Trimming cost V 4 bases and J 1 base, with 14 bases left between them. This CDR3 contains 15 residues. Germline CDR1 and CDR2: SGHRS and YFSETQ. CDR3 in DNA: TGCGCCAGCAGCGGGGGAGGTCCGGGTAACTATGGCTACACCTTC. Translated: CASSGGGPGNYGYTF.